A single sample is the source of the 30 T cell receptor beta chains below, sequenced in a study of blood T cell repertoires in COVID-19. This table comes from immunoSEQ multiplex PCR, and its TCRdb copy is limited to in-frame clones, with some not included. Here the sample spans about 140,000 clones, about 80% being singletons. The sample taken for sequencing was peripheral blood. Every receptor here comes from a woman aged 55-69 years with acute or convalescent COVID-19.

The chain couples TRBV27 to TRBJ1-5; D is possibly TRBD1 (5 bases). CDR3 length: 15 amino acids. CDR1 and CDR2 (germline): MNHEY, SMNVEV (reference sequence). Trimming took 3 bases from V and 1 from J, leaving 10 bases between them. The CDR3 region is CASSLQGRSNQPQHF. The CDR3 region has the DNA TGTGCCAGCAGTTTGCAGGGTAGAAGCAATCAGCCCCAGCATTTT.

CDR3 sequence (DNA): TGTGCCAGCAGCCTTCGGACTAGCGGGAGGATGGAGACCCAGTACTTC. As protein: CASSLRTSGRMETQYF. The chain joins TRBV3-1 (or the pseudogene TRBV3-2) to TRBJ2-5, with 14 positions matching TRBD2. The CDR3 length is 16 residues. The germline V gene has CDR1 LGHDT and CDR2 YNNKEL (reference sequence). The V gene end was trimmed by 4 bases and the J gene end by 5 bases; junction bases not matched to a gene: 6.

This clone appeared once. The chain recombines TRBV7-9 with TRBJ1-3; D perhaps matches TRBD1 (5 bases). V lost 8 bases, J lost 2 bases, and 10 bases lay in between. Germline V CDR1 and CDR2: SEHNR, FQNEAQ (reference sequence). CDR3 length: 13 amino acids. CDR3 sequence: CASGALAGNTIYF. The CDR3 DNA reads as TGTGCCAGCGGGGCCTTAGCTGGAAACACCATATATTTT.

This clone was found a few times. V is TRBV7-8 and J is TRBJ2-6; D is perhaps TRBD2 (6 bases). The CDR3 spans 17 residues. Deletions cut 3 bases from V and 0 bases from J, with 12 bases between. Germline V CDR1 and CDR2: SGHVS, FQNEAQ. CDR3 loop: CASSFGLISSGANVLTF. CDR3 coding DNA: TGTGCCAGCAGCTTTGGACTAATCAGCTCTGGGGCCAACGTCCTGACTTTC.

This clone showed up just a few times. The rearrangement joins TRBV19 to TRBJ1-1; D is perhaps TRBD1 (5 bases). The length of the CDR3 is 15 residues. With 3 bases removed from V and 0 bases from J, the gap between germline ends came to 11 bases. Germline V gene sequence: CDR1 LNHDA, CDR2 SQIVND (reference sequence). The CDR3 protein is CASSIGGVMNTEAFF. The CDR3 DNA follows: TGTGCCAGTAGTATTGGGGGGGTCATGAACACTGAAGCTTTCTTT.

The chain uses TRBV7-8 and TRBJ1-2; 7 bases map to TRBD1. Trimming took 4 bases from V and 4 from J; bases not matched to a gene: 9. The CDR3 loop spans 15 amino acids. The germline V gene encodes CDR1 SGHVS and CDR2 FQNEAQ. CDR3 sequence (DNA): TGTGCCAGCAGCTCAGCCAGACAGGGCTCCTATGGCTACACCTTC. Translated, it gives CASSSARQGSYGYTF.

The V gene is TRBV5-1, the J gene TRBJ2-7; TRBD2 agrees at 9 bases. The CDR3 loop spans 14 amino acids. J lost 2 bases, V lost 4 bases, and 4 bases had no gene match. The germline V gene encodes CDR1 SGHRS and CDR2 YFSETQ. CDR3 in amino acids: CASSAGGSTYEQYF. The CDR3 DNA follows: TGCGCCAGCAGCGCGGGGGGGTCGACCTACGAGCAGTACTTC.

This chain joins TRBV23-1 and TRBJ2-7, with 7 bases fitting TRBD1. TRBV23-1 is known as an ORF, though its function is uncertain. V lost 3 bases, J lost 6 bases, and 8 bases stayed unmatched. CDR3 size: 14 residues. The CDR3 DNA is TGCGCCAGCAGTCATTCACCGCAGGGGGTCGAGCAGTACTTC. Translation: CASSHSPQGVEQYF.

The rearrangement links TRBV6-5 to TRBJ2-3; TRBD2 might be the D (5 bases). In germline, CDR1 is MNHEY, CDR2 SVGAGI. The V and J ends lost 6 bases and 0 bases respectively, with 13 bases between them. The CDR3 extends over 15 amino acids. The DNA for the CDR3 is TGTGCCAGCAGGACCCTAGCCTCTAGCACAGATACGCAGTATTTT. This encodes CASRTLASSTDTQYF.

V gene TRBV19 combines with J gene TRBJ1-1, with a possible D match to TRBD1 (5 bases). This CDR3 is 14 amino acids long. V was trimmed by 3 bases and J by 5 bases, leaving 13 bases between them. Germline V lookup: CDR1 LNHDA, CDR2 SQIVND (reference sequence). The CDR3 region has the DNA TGTGCCAGTAGTATTATTAGGGGCGAAACTGAAGCTTTCTTT. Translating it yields CASSIIRGETEAFF.

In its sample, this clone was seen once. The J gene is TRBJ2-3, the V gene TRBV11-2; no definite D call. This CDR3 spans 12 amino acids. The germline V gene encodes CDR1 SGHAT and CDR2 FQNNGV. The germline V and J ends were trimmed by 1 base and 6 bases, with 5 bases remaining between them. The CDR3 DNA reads TGTGCCAGCAGCTTAGTCCTGGATACGCAGTATTTT. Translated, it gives CASSLVLDTQYF.

The CDR3 nucleotides read TGTGCCAGCAGTTTAAGCTTGAAGGGGGCTGCGAACACTGAAGCTTTCTTT. Its protein is CASSLSLKGAANTEAFF. V and J are TRBV28 and TRBJ1-1; the match to TRBD1 covers 7 bases. J was trimmed by 1 base and V by 2 bases; bases with no gene match: 10. Germline V gene lookup returns CDR1 MDHEN and CDR2 SYDVKM. The CDR3 is 17 residues long.

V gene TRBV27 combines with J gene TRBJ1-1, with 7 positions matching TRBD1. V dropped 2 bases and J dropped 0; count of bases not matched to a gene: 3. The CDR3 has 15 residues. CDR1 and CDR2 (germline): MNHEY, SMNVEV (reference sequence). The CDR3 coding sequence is TGTGCCAGCAGTTTACAGACAGGGTTGAACACTGAAGCTTTCTTT. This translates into CASSLQTGLNTEAFF.

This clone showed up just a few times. CDR3 amino acids: CASSLQGAPGEQYF. The CDR3 DNA is TGTGCCAGCAGCCTACAGGGGGCGCCGGGCGAGCAGTACTTC. The chain carries TRBV11-3 and TRBJ2-7; 9 bases map to TRBD1. The CDR3 has 14 amino acids. V trimming: 5 bases; J trimming: 6 bases; junction bases outside the gene matches: 8. Looked up from germline, CDR1 is SGHNT and CDR2 is YENEEA.

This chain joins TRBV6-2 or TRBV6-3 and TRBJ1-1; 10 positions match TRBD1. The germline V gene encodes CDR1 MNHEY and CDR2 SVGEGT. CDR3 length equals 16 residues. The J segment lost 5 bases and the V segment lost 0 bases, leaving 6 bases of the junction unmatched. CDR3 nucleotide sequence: TGTGCCAGCAGTTACTCGACGGGACAGGGGAGGACTGAAGCTTTCTTT. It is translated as CASSYSTGQGRTEAFF.

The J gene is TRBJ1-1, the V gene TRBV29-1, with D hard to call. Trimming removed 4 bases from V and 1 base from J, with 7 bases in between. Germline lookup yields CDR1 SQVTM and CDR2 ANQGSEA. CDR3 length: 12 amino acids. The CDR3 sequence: CSVGSPNTEAFF. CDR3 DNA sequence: TGCAGCGTTGGTAGCCCGAACACTGAAGCTTTCTTT.

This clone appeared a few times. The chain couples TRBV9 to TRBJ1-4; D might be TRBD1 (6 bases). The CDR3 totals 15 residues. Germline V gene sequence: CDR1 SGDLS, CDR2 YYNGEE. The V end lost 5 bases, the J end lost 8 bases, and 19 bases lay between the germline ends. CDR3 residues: CASSTKQGTGEKLFF. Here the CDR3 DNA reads TGTGCCAGCAGTACCAAACAGGGAACAGGAGAAAAACTGTTTTTT.

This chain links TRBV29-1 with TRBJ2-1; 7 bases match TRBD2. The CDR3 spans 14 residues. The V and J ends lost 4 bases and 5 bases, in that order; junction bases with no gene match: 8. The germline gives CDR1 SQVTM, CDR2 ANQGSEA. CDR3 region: CSVVGGSVHNEQFF. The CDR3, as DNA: TGCAGCGTTGTTGGCGGGAGTGTCCACAATGAGCAGTTCTTC.

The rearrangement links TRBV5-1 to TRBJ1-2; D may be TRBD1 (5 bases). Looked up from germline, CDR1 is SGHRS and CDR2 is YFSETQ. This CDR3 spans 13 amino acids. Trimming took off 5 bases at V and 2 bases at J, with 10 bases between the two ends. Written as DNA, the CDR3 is TGCGCCAGCAGGGACAAGACGAACTATGGCTACACCTTC. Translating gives CASRDKTNYGYTF. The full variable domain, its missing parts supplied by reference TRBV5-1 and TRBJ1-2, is KAGVTQTPRYLIKTRGQQVTLSCSPISGHRSVSWYQQTPGQGLQFLFEYFSETQRNKGNFPGRFSGRQFSNSRSEMNVSTLELGDSALYLCASRDKTNYGYTFGSGTRLTVV.

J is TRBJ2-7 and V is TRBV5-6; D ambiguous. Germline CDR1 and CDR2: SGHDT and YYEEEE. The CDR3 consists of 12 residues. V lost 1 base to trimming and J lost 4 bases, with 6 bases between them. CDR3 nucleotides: TGTGCCAGCAGCTTGCGGCGGTACGAGCAGTACTTC. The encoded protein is CASSLRRYEQYF.

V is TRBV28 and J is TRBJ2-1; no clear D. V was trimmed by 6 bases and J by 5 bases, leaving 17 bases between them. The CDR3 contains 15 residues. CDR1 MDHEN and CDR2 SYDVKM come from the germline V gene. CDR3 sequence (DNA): TGTGCCAGCAGACCACTAAAAGAGCCTAACAATGAGCAGTTCTTC. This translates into CASRPLKEPNNEQFF.

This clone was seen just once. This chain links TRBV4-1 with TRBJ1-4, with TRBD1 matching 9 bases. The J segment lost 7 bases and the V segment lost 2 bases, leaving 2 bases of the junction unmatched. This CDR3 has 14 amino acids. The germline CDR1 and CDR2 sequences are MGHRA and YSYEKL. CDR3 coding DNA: TGCGCCAGCAGCCAACCGGGACAGGGTGAAAAACTGTTTTTT. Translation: CASSQPGQGEKLFF.

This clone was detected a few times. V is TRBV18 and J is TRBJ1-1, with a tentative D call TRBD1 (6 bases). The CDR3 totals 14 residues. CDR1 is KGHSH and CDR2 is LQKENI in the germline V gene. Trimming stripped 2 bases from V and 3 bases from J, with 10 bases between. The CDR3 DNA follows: TGTGCCAGCTCACCATTTGAGGGGGACACTGAAGCTTTCTTT. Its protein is CASSPFEGDTEAFF.

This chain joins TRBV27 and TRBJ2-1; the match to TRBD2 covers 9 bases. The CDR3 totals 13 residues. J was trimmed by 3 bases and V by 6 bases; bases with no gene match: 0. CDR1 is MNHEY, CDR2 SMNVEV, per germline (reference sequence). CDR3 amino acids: CASRLAGYNEQFF. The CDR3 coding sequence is TGTGCCAGCAGACTAGCGGGCTACAATGAGCAGTTCTTC.

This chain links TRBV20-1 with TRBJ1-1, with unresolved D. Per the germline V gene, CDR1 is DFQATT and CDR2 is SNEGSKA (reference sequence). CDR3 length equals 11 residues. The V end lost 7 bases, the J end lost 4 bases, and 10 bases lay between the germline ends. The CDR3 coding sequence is TGCAGTGGGGCGGGTATCACTGAAGCTTTCTTT. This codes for CSGAGITEAFF.

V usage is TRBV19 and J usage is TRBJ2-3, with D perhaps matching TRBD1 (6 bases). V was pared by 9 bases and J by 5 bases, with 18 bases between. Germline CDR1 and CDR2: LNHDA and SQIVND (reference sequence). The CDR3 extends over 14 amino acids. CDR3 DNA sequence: TGTGCCAGCGCCACGGACAGCAGGGGAGATACGCAGTATTTT. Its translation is CASATDSRGDTQYF.

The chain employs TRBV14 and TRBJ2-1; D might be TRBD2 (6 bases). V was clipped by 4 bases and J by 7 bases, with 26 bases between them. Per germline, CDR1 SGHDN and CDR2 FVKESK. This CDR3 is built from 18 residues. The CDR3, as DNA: TGTGCCAGCAGCCCCGCCTTCCCTAGCGCCGGGGCCAGGAATGAGCAGTTCTTC. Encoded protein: CASSPAFPSAGARNEQFF. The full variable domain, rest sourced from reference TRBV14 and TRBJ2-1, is EAGVTQFPSHSVIEKGQTVTLRCDPISGHDNLYWYRRVMGKEIKFLLHFVKESKQDESGMPNNRFLAERTGGTYSTLKVQPAELEDSGVYFCASSPAFPSAGARNEQFFGPGTRLTVL.

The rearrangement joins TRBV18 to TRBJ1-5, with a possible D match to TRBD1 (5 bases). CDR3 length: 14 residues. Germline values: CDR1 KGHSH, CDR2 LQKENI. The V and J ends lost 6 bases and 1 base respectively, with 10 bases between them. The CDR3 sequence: CASSSRQSNQPQHF. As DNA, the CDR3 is TGTGCCAGCTCCTCTAGACAGAGCAATCAGCCCCAGCATTTT.

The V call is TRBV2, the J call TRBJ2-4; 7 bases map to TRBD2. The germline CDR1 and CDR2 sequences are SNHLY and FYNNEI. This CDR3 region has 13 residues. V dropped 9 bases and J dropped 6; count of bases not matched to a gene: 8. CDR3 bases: TGTGCCAGTAAACTAGCGAGTGGAAACATTCAGTACTTC. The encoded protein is CASKLASGNIQYF. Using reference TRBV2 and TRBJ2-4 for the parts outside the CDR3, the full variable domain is EPEVTQTPSHQVTQMGQEVILRCVPISNHLYFYWYRQILGQKVEFLVSFYNNEISEKSEIFDDQFSVERPDGSNFTLKIRSTKLEDSAMYFCASKLASGNIQYFGAGTRLSVL.

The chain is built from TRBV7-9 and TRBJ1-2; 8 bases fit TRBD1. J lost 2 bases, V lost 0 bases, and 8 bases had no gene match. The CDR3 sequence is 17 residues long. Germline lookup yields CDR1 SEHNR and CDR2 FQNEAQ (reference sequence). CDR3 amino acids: CASSLAGRTGRNYGYTF. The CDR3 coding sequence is TGTGCCAGCAGCTTAGCGGGAAGGACAGGGAGAAACTATGGCTACACCTTC.